The 4 T cell receptor beta chains presented below share a single source sample, sequenced in a study of tissue T cells after allogeneic stem cell transplantation (dated by TCRdb to the early 2020s). The sample's time point label, in plain terms: human tissue collected at research (rapid) autopsy. Receptor amplification or capture employed the immunoSEQ multiplex PCR assay. TCRdb carries this immuneACCESS record with in-frame sequences only. Its versions omit some clonotypes, under half of them owing to an unresolved V gene in the studies checked, with the rest unexplained. Across this sample there are roughly 10,000 clones, with less than 65% seen only once. 9.6% of the sample goes to the ten largest clones. The sample consisted of tissue from the jejunum, taken at autopsy. The receptors were gathered from a woman aged 18-49 years with breast cancer.

The chain employs TRBV6-6 and TRBJ2-2; D might be TRBD2 (5 bases). CDR1 and CDR2 (germline): MNHNY, SVGAGI (reference sequence). Trimming cost V 8 bases and J 8 bases, with 9 bases left between them. This CDR3 region has 11 residues. CDR3 region: CASRGLGELFF. CDR3 coding DNA: TGTGCCAGCCGGGGTTTGGGGGAGCTGTTTTTT.

The chain combines TRBV4-1 with TRBJ2-3; possibly TRBD2 for D (5 bases). Trimming cost V 0 bases and J 5 bases, with 18 bases left between them. Germline CDR1 and CDR2: MGHRA and YSYEKL. The CDR3 sequence is 17 residues long. This chain's CDR3 is CASSQETVRRVEDTQYF. The CDR3 bases are TGCGCCAGCAGCCAAGAGACCGTCCGGCGGGTAGAAGATACGCAGTATTTT.

A single count supports this clone. This sequence joins TRBV7-8 and TRBJ2-3; 7 bases line up with TRBD2. This CDR3 comprises 16 residues. The V gene end was trimmed by 4 bases and the J gene end by 0 bases; junction bases not matched to a gene: 7. Germline values: CDR1 SGHVS, CDR2 FQNEAQ. For the CDR3, the DNA is TGTGCCAGCAGCTACTCCAGCGGGGCTAGCACAGATACGCAGTATTTT. Translated: CASSYSSGASTDTQYF.

The CDR3 region has the DNA TGTGCCAGCTCGCAGACCAGCCAGGGACAGGGGAACTATGGCTACACCTTC. Amino acids: CASSQTSQGQGNYGYTF. The chain combines TRBV18 with TRBJ1-2; 10 positions match TRBD1. V lost 6 bases and J lost 2; bases outside the gene matches: 12. This CDR3 has 17 amino acids. The germline V gene has CDR1 KGHSH and CDR2 LQKENI.